The 2 T cell receptor beta chains below all came from one sample that was sequenced in a study of blood T cell repertoires in COVID-19. The method was immunoSEQ multiplex PCR; TCRdb's version includes in-frame clones alone and lacks a portion of them. The table lists approximately 440,000 clones, about 91% of them singletons. The specimen was peripheral blood. These receptor sequences come from a woman between 50 and 59 years old with COVID-19, enrolled during active disease.

The genes are TRBV20-1 and TRBJ2-7, with D perhaps matching TRBD2 (5 bases). Germline V gene data show CDR1 as DFQATT and CDR2 as SNEGSKA (reference sequence). Trimming pared 3 bases from V and 5 bases from J, leaving 8 bases between. CDR3 length: 11 residues. As DNA, the CDR3 is TGCAGTGCTAGCCCGGGGAACGAGCAGTACTTC. Translated: CSASPGNEQYF.

The chain has TRBV10-1 and TRBJ2-2; D is ambiguous. V was clipped by 6 bases and J by 4 bases, with 9 bases between them. The CDR3 contains 13 residues. Germline V gives CDR1 WNHNN, CDR2 SYGVQD (reference sequence). The CDR3 nucleotides are TGCGCCAGCAGCGCCCCGGGCACCGGGGAGCTGTTTTTT. It specifies CASSAPGTGELFF.